One and the same sample provided the 30 T cell receptor beta chains below, sequenced in a study of blood T cell repertoires in COVID-19. Measured with immunoSEQ multiplex PCR; TCRdb has only the in-frame clones, and not every one. The data hold 200,000 to 250,000 clones, with around 80% observed a single time. Sequencing used peripheral blood. Every receptor here comes from an elderly woman with COVID-19, enrolled during active disease.

The J gene is TRBJ2-5, the V gene TRBV5-1, with a possible D match to TRBD1 (6 bases). V dropped 5 bases and J dropped 5 bases, with 13 bases sitting between them. Germline V gene lookup returns CDR1 SGHRS and CDR2 YFSETQ. There are 13 residues in the CDR3. The CDR3 coding sequence is TGCGCCAGCAGACAGGGATCGGCGGAGACCCAGTACTTC. This codes for CASRQGSAETQYF.

V is TRBV10-3 and J is TRBJ2-7, with 10 bases aligning to TRBD2. The CDR3 is 15 amino acids. The germline CDR1 and CDR2 sequences are ENHRY and SYGVKD. The junction had 7 bases not matched to a gene; V was cut back by 5 bases and J by 3 bases. The CDR3 DNA is TGTGCCATCAGTCACCCTACTAGCGGGGTCTACGAGCAGTACTTC. As protein: CAISHPTSGVYEQYF.

The rearrangement uses TRBV19 and TRBJ1-5; 9 positions agree with TRBD1. This CDR3 region has 14 residues. V was clipped by 5 bases and J by 6 bases; unmatched bases: 5. CDR1 is LNHDA and CDR2 is SQIVND in the germline V gene (reference sequence). The CDR3 protein is CASSRGTGIQPQHF. Written as DNA, the CDR3 is TGTGCCAGTAGTCGGGGGACAGGGATTCAGCCCCAGCATTTT.

The chain joins TRBV2 to TRBJ1-5; possible D gene TRBD1, 5 bases. There are 15 residues in the CDR3. V was trimmed by 0 bases and J by 7 bases, leaving 13 bases between them. Germline lookup yields CDR1 SNHLY and CDR2 FYNNEI. DNA for the CDR3: TGTGCCAGCAGTGAAGCATCGGGGGTACGGCAGCCCCAGCATTTT. Its protein is CASSEASGVRQPQHF.

V usage is TRBV7-9 and J usage is TRBJ1-1; TRBD1 agrees at 7 bases. The CDR3 totals 14 residues. Trimming removed 5 bases from V and 1 base from J; junction bases left unmatched: 4. Looked up from germline, CDR1 is SEHNR and CDR2 is FQNEAQ (reference sequence). The CDR3 spells CASSTRTGNTEAFF. The CDR3 nucleotides are TGTGCCAGCAGCACCCGGACAGGGAACACTGAAGCTTTCTTT.

The J gene is TRBJ2-1, the V gene TRBV7-6; 10 nucleotides match TRBD2. CDR3 length: 16 amino acids. Germline V gives CDR1 SGHVS, CDR2 FNYEAQ. V was clipped by 3 bases and J by 2 bases; unmatched bases: 4. The CDR3 protein is CASSLLAGVTYNEQFF. DNA for the CDR3: TGTGCCAGCAGCTTGCTAGCGGGGGTTACCTACAATGAGCAGTTCTTC. Filled out from reference TRBV7-6 and TRBJ2-1, the complete variable domain reads GAGVSQSPRYKVTKRGQDVALRCDPISGHVSLYWYRQALGQGPEFLTYFNYEAQQDKSGLPNDRFSAERPEGSISTLTIQRTEQRDSAMYRCASSLLAGVTYNEQFFGPGTRLTVL.

The chain employs TRBV28 and TRBJ1-2, with 9 bases aligning to TRBD1. Germline V gene sequence: CDR1 MDHEN, CDR2 SYDVKM. The V and J ends lost 8 bases and 4 bases, in that order; junction bases with no gene match: 2. This CDR3 contains 12 residues. The CDR3 is CASRGQGYGYTF. The CDR3 DNA is TGTGCCAGCCGGGGACAGGGCTATGGCTACACCTTC.

The chain combines TRBV7-2 with TRBJ2-7; 8 bases align to TRBD2. The CDR3 runs to 15 residues. Germline V gives CDR1 SGHTA, CDR2 FQGNSA. The V segment lost 5 bases and the J segment 0 bases; nucleotides outside the gene matches: 6. CDR3 sequence reads: CASSIGGATSYEQYV. The CDR3, as DNA: TGTGCCAGCAGCATCGGGGGGGCCACCTCCTACGAGCAGTACGTC.

This clone turned up a few times. The chain couples TRBV11-2 to TRBJ2-1; 9 bases agree with TRBD2. The CDR3 totals 14 residues. Trimming cost V 2 bases and J 8 bases; bases outside gene matches: 4. Germline-derived CDR1 and CDR2 are SGHAT and FQNNGV. The CDR3 reads CASSLQAGGYEQFF. CDR3 bases: TGTGCCAGCAGCTTACAAGCGGGGGGTTATGAGCAGTTCTTC.

The genes are TRBV20-1 and TRBJ2-5; 11 bases line up with TRBD2. The CDR3 has 11 amino acids. CDR1 DFQATT and CDR2 SNEGSKA come from the germline V gene (reference sequence). CDR3 in amino acids: CTGLAGETQYF. The CDR3 region has the DNA TGCACCGGACTAGCGGGAGAGACCCAGTACTTC.

The rearrangement uses TRBV5-1 and TRBJ2-2; the match to TRBD1 covers 7 bases. Germline values: CDR1 SGHRS, CDR2 YFSETQ. The junction had 4 bases not matched to a gene; V was cut back by 4 bases and J by 1 base. This CDR3 region has 15 residues. The CDR3 region is CASSPQGLNTGELFF. Written as DNA, the CDR3 is TGCGCCAGCAGCCCACAGGGGCTGAACACCGGGGAGCTGTTTTTT.

The rearrangement joins TRBV9 to TRBJ2-3, with 7 bases that match TRBD2. The CDR3 covers 16 residues. Germline CDR1 and CDR2: SGDLS and YYNGEE. Trimming cost V 2 bases and J 2 bases; bases outside gene matches: 8. The CDR3 bases are TGTGCCAGCAGCGTTTTAAGCGGGGCCACCACAGATACGCAGTATTTT. Translation: CASSVLSGATTDTQYF.

This clone was recorded a few times. J is TRBJ1-5 and V is TRBV25-1; 7 nucleotides align to TRBD1. The germline V gene encodes CDR1 MGHDK and CDR2 SYGVNS. Germline trimming cut 5 bases from V and 2 bases from J; bases unmatched to any gene: 3. The CDR3 covers 14 residues. In DNA form, the CDR3 reads TGTGCCAGCAGTAGTCAGGGGGGCAATCAGCCCCAGCATTTT. Its protein product is CASSSQGGNQPQHF. The variable domain in full, completed from reference TRBV25-1 and TRBJ1-5, reads EADIYQTPRYLVIGTGKKITLECSQTMGHDKMYWYQQDPGMELHLIHYSYGVNSTEKGDLSSESTVSRIRTEHFPLTLESARPSHTSQYLCASSSQGGNQPQHFGDGTRLSIL.

The chain combines TRBV5-1 with TRBJ1-3; 9 bases line up with TRBD1. Germline loops: CDR1 SGHRS, CDR2 YFSETQ. Trimming at V came to 4 bases and at J to 2 bases, leaving 10 bases not matched to a gene. There are 17 residues in the CDR3. Here the CDR3 DNA reads TGCGCCAGCAGCCTTCCCTCGACAGGGGGAGCTGGAAACACCATATATTTT. It codes for CASSLPSTGGAGNTIYF.

The V gene is TRBV19, the J gene TRBJ2-1, with TRBD2 identical over 10 bases. This CDR3 spans 15 amino acids. Germline V lookup: CDR1 LNHDA, CDR2 SQIVND (reference sequence). J was trimmed by 9 bases and V by 3 bases; bases with no gene match: 8. The CDR3 DNA follows: TGTGCCAGTAGTATGGGGCTAGCGGGGGTATTTGAGCAGTTCTTC. Amino acids: CASSMGLAGVFEQFF.

This chain uses TRBV3-1 (or the pseudogene TRBV3-2) with TRBJ2-3; a possible D gene is TRBD1 (5 bases). The V end lost 0 bases, the J end lost 6 bases, and 13 bases lay between the germline ends. CDR1 is LGHDT, CDR2 YNNKEL, per germline (reference sequence). The CDR3 is 15 residues long. This CDR3 is CASSQDTQVRDTQYF. The CDR3 region has the DNA TGTGCCAGCAGCCAAGATACACAGGTCAGGGATACGCAGTATTTT.

V and J are TRBV7-2 and TRBJ2-7; D is undetermined. Germline assignment: CDR1 SGHTA and CDR2 FQGNSA. CDR3 size: 12 residues. Trimming removed 1 base at V and 2 bases at J, with 3 bases between. The DNA for the CDR3 is TGTGCCAGCAGCTTAGGTACCTACGAGCAGTACTTC. Encoded protein: CASSLGTYEQYF.

The CDR3 nucleotides read TGTGCCACCAGTGATCCGGACAGGGGATCCTATGGCTACACCTTC. Its translation is CATSDPDRGSYGYTF. This chain connects TRBV24-1 to TRBJ1-2; TRBD1 agrees at 9 bases. The CDR3 runs to 15 residues. In germline, CDR1 is KGHDR, CDR2 SFDVKD. Germline trimming cut 3 bases from V and 4 bases from J; bases unmatched to any gene: 5.

This chain links TRBV7-2 with TRBJ2-7; 10 bases map to TRBD2. The germline gives CDR1 SGHTA, CDR2 FQGNSA. The CDR3 runs to 15 residues. J was trimmed by 3 bases and V by 1 base; bases with no gene match: 3. CDR3 sequence (DNA): TGTGCCAGCAGCTTAGGCTCTAGCGGGGGCTACGAGCAGTACTTC. Translating gives CASSLGSSGGYEQYF.

There are many counts of this clone. This rearrangement joins TRBV27 to TRBJ2-7; weak D call: TRBD1 (6 bases). The CDR3 contains 16 residues. Germline CDR1 is MNHEY and CDR2 is SMNVEV (reference sequence). V lost 0 bases to trimming and J lost 3 bases, with 15 bases between them. Here the CDR3 DNA reads TGTGCCAGCAGTTTATCGATGGGGACACGCCTCTACGAGCAGTACTTC. Translated, it gives CASSLSMGTRLYEQYF.

V and J are TRBV19 and TRBJ2-5, with 10 nucleotides matching TRBD1. The CDR3 is 16 residues long. Germline V lookup: CDR1 LNHDA, CDR2 SQIVND (reference sequence). The trim removed 3 bases at V and 5 bases at J, leaving 9 bases unmatched. The CDR3 reads CASSILTGTGVETQYF. DNA for the CDR3: TGTGCCAGTAGTATTTTAACCGGGACAGGGGTTGAGACCCAGTACTTC.

The V and J genes are TRBV5-1 and TRBJ2-1; D perhaps matches TRBD2 (6 bases). Looked up from germline, CDR1 is SGHRS and CDR2 is YFSETQ. The CDR3 sequence is 14 residues long. V lost 4 bases, J lost 9 bases, and 17 bases lay in between. CDR3 DNA sequence: TGCGCCAGCAGCGCCGGGACCGCCGGGGGTGAGCAGTTCTTC. Its protein is CASSAGTAGGEQFF.

The chain recombines TRBV24-1 with TRBJ2-3; TRBD1 aligns across 7 bases. V shed 4 bases and J 2 bases; nucleotides not matched to a gene: 8. CDR1 and CDR2 (germline): KGHDR, SFDVKD. The length of the CDR3 is 16 residues. CDR3 nucleotide sequence: TGTGCCACCAGTGACCCTGACAGGGATGTCACAGATACGCAGTATTTT. Protein sequence: CATSDPDRDVTDTQYF.

V gene TRBV28 combines with J gene TRBJ2-6, with D perhaps matching TRBD2 (5 bases). Germline V gives CDR1 MDHEN, CDR2 SYDVKM. V was shortened by 7 bases and J by 0 bases, with 10 bases between the two germline ends. The CDR3 totals 15 residues. CDR3: CASTDGGSGANVLTF. The CDR3 DNA reads TGTGCCAGCACCGACGGAGGCTCTGGGGCCAACGTCCTGACTTTC.

This clone was found a few times. The chain joins TRBV4-1 to TRBJ2-1; TRBD1 is a possible D gene (7 bases). CDR3 length: 15 amino acids. Germline CDR1 is MGHRA and CDR2 is YSYEKL. Trimming took off 4 bases at V and 7 bases at J, with 17 bases between the two ends. The CDR3 coding sequence is TGCGCCAGCAGCCTAACGGAGGGGGCGGGTAATGAGCAGTTCTTC. Protein product: CASSLTEGAGNEQFF.

The CDR3: CASRRGTGLNSPLHF. CDR3 DNA: TGTGCCAGCCGGAGAGGGACAGGCCTCAATTCACCCCTCCACTTT. The rearrangement joins TRBV6-5 to TRBJ1-6; TRBD1 agrees at 8 bases. J gave up 7 bases and V 8 bases, and 10 bases lay outside the gene matches. The CDR3 has 15 residues. Germline CDR1 MNHEY, CDR2 SVGAGI.

This chain joins TRBV6-5 and TRBJ1-6; 7 bases align to TRBD1. The CDR3 totals 16 residues. The germline CDR1 and CDR2 sequences are MNHEY and SVGAGI. Trimming took 2 bases from V and 7 from J; bases not matched to a gene: 8. In nucleotides, the CDR3 is TGTGCCAGCAGTTACACCATTGACAGGGTGAATTCACCCCTCCACTTT. Translating gives CASSYTIDRVNSPLHF.

V gene TRBV5-5 combines with J gene TRBJ1-6; D not resolved. Germline assignment: CDR1 SGHKS and CDR2 YYEKEE (reference sequence). Trimming removed 0 bases from V and 0 bases from J, with 7 bases in between. The CDR3 has 16 residues. CDR3 nucleotide sequence: TGTGCCAGCAGCTTGGGGGGAGACTCCTATAATTCACCCCTCCACTTT. Protein sequence: CASSLGGDSYNSPLHF.

The gene calls are TRBV15 and TRBJ2-5, with TRBD1 identical over 10 bases. The CDR3 is 15 amino acids. With 3 bases clipped from V and 4 bases from J, the junction kept 5 bases outside the gene matches. CDR1 and CDR2 from the germline V gene are LNHNV and YYDKDF (reference sequence). CDR3 loop: CATSRRGQGLETQYF. The CDR3, as DNA: TGTGCCACCAGCAGGCGGGGACAGGGGTTAGAGACCCAGTACTTC.

This chain joins TRBV4-1 and TRBJ1-5; D gene uncertain. The CDR3 spans 15 residues. V lost 0 bases and J lost 4, with 10 bases in between. The germline CDR1 and CDR2 sequences are MGHRA and YSYEKL. This chain's CDR3 is CASSQDPGWNQPQHF. CDR3 nucleotide sequence: TGCGCCAGCAGCCAAGATCCGGGATGGAATCAGCCCCAGCATTTT.